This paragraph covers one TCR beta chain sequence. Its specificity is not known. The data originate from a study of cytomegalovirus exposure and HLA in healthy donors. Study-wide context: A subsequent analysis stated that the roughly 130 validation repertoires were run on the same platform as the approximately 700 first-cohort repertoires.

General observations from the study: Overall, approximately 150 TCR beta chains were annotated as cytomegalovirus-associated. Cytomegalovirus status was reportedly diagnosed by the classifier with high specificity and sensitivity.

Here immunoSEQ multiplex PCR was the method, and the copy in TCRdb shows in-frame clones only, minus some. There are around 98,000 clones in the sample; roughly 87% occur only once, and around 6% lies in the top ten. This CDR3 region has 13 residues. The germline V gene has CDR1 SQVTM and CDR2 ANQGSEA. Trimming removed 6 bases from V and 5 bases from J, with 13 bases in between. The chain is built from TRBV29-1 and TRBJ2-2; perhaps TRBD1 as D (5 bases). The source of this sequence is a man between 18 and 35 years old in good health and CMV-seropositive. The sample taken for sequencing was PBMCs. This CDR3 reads CSVVNRRTGELFF. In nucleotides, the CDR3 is TGCAGCGTCGTTAACAGGCGAACCGGGGAGCTGTTTTTT.